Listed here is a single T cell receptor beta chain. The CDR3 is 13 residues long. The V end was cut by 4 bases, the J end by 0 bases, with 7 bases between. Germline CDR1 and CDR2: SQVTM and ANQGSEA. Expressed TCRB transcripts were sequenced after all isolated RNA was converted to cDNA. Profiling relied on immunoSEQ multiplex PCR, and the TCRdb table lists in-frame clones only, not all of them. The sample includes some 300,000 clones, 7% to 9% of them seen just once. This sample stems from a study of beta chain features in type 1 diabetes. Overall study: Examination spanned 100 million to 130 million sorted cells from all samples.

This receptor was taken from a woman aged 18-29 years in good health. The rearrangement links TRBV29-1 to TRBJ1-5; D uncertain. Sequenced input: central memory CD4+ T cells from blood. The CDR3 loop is CSVGGHSNQPQHF. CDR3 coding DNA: TGCAGCGTTGGAGGCCATAGCAATCAGCCCCAGCATTTT.